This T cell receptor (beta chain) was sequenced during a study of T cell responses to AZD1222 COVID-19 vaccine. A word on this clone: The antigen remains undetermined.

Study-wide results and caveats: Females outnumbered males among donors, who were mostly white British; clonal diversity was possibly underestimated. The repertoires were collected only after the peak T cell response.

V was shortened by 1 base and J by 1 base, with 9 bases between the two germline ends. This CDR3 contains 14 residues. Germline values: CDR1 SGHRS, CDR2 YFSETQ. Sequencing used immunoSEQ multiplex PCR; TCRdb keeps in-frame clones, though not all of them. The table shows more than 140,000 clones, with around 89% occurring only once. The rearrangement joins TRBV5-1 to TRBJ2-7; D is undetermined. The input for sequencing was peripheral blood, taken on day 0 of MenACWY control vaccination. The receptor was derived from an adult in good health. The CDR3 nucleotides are TGCGCCAGCAGCTTGATTGTAGGGTCCTACGAGCAGTACTTC. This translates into CASSLIVGSYEQYF.